The clone carrying this TCR beta chain was detected a few times. With 60 Vbeta and 13 Jbeta primers, the PCR was carried out. Repertoires were generated with immunoSEQ multiplex PCR, while TCRdb's copy carries only in-frame clones and drops some. The repertoire includes about 150,000 clones, roughly 63% of them detected once, and about 7.1% sits in the top ten. The data derive from a study of cytomegalovirus exposure and HLA in healthy donors. The germline CDR1 and CDR2 sequences are SGHTA and FQGNSA. CDR3 length equals 15 residues. Unmatched junction bases numbered 5, after V lost 2 bases and J lost 4 bases.

The clonotype comes from a woman aged 55-75 years in good health and CMV-seropositive. The V call is TRBV7-2, the J call TRBJ2-1; 7 bases match TRBD2. The specimen sequenced was PBMCs. CDR3 sequence (DNA): TGTGCCAGCAGCTTACAGGCTAGCGGATACAATGAGCAGTTCTTC. The encoded protein is CASSLQASGYNEQFF.